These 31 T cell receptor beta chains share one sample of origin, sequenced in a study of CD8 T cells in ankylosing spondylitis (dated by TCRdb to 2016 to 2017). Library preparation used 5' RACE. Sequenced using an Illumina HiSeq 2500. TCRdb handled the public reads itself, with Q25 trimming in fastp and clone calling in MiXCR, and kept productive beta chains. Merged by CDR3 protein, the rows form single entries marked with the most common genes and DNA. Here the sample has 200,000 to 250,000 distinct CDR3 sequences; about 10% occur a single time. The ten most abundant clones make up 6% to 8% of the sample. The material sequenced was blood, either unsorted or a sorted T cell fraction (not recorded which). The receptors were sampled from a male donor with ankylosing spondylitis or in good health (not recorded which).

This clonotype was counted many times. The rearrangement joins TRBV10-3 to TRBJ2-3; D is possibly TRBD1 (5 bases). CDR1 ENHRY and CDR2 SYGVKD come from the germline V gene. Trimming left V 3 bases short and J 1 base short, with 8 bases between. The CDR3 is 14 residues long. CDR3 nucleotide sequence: TGTGCCATCAGTGATAGACAGCGCACAGATACGCAGTATTTT. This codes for CAISDRQRTDTQYF.

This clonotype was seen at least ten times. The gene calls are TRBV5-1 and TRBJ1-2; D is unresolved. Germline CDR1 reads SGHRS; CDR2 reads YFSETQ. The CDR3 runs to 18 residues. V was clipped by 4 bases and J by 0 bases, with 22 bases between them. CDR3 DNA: TGCGCCAGCAGCCAAGGTAGCACGGATTTGGTAGCTAACTATGGCTACACCTTC. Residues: CASSQGSTDLVANYGYTF.

This CDR3 reads CASSLERNSYNEQFF. CDR3 DNA: TGTGCCAGCAGCTTAGAACGGAATTCCTACAATGAGCAGTTCTTC. This chain links TRBV7-8 with TRBJ2-1; D remains ambiguous. The CDR3 length is 15 residues. The germline V gene encodes CDR1 SGHVS and CDR2 FQNEAQ. Trimming shortened V by 1 base and J by 1 base, and 8 bases separated the two germline ends.

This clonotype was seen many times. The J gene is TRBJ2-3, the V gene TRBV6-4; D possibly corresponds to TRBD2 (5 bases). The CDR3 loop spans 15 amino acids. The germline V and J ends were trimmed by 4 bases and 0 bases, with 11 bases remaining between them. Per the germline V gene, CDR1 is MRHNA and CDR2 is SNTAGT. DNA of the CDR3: TGTGCCAGCAGTGCACGGTCGGGGAGCACAGATACGCAGTATTTT. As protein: CASSARSGSTDTQYF.

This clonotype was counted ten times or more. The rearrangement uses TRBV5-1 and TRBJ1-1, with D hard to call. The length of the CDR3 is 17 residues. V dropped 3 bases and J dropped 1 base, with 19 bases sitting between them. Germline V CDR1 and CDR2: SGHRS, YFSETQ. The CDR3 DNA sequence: TGCGCCAGCAGCTCACGCCTATTCTCCATAGGGAACACTGAAGCTTTCTTT. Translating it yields CASSSRLFSIGNTEAFF.

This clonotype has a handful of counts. The CDR3 is CASSQTGDTQYF. For the CDR3, the DNA is TGTGCCAGCAGCCAAACCGGAGATACGCAGTATTTT. V is TRBV3-1 and J is TRBJ2-3, with unresolved D. V was shortened by 2 bases and J by 5 bases, with 5 bases between the two germline ends. The CDR3 has 12 residues. The germline V gene has CDR1 LGHDT and CDR2 YNNKEL (reference sequence).

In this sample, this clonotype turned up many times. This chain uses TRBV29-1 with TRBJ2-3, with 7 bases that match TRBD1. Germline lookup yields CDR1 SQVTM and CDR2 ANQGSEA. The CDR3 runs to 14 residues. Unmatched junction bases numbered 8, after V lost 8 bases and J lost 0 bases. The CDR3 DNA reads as TGCAGCACTAAGACAGGGTCTAGCACAGATACGCAGTATTTT. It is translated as CSTKTGSSTDTQYF.

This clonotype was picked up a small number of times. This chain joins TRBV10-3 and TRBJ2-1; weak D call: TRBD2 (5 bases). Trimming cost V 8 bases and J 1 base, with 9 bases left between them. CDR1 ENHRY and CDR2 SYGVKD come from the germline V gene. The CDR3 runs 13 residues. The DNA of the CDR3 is TGTGCCATCGGAGGTTCTTCCTACAATGAGCAGTTCTTC. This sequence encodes CAIGGSSYNEQFF.

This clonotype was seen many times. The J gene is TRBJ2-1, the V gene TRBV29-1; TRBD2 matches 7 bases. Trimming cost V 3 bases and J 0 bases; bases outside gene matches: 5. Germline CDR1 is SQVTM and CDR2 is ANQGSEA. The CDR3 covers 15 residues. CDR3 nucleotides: TGCAGCGTTGACGGGACTATCAGCTCCTACAATGAGCAGTTCTTC. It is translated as CSVDGTISSYNEQFF.

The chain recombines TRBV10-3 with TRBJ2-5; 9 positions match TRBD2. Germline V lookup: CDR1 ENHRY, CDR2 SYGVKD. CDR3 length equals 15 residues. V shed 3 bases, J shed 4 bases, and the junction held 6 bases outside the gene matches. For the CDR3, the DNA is TGTGCCATCAGTGAAATGCGGGAGGGCCCAGAGACCCAGTACTTC. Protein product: CAISEMREGPETQYF.

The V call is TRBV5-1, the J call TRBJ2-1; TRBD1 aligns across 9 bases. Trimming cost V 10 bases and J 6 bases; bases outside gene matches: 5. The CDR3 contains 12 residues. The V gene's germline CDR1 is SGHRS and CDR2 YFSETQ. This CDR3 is CACSGQGNEQFF. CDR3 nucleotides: TGCGCCTGTTCGGGACAGGGCAATGAGCAGTTCTTC.

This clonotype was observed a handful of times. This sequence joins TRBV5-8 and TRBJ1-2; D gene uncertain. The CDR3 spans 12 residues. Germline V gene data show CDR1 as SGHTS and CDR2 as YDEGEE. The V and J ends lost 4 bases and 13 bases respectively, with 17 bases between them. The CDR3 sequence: CASSLGPSPGTF. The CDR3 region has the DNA TGTGCCAGCAGCCTCGGACCCTCGCCGGGCACCTTC.

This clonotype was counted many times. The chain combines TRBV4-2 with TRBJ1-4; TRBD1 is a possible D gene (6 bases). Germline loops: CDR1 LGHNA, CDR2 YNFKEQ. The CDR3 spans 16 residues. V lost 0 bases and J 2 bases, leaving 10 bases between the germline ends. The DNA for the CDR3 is TGTGCCAGCAGCCAAGATTACAGGGACACTAATGAAAAACTGTTTTTT. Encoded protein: CASSQDYRDTNEKLFF.

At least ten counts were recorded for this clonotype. As DNA, the CDR3 is TGTGCCAGCAGCCGACTAGCGGGCGCCTACAATGAGCAGTTCTTC. This codes for CASSRLAGAYNEQFF. The chain is built from TRBV9 and TRBJ2-1, with 10 nucleotides matching TRBD2. This CDR3 has 15 residues. Unmatched junction bases numbered 3, after V lost 4 bases and J lost 2 bases. CDR1 is SGDLS and CDR2 is YYNGEE in the germline V gene.

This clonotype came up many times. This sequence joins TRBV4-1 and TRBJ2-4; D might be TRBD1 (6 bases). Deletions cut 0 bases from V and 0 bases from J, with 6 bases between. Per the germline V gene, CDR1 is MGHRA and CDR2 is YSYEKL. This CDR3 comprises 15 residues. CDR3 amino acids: CASSQEQGAKNIQYF. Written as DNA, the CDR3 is TGCGCCAGCAGCCAAGAACAGGGAGCCAAAAACATTCAGTACTTC.

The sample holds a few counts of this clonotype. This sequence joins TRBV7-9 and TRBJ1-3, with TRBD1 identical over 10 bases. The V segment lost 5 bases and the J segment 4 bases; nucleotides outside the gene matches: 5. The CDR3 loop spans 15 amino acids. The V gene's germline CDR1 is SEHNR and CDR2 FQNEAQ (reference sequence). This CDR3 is CASSPDRGPGNTIYF. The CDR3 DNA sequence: TGTGCCAGCAGCCCCGACAGGGGGCCAGGAAACACCATATATTTT.

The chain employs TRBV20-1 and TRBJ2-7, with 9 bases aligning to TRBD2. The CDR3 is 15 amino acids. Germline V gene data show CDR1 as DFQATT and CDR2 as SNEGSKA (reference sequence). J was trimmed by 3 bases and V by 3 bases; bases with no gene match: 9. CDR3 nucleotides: TGCAGTGCTAGCCATAGGACTAGCGTATTCTACGAGCAGTACTTC. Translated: CSASHRTSVFYEQYF.

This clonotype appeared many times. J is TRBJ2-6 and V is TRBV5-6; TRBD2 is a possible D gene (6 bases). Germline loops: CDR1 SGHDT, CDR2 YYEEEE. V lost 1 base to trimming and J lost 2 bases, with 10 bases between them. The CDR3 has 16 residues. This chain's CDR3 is CASSLFAGTGANVLTF. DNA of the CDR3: TGTGCCAGCAGCTTGTTTGCGGGAACTGGGGCCAACGTCCTGACTTTC.

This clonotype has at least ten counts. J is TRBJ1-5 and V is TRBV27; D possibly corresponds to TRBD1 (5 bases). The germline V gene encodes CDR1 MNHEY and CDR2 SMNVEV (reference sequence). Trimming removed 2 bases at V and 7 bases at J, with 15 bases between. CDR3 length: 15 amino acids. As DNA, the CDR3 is TGTGCCAGCAGTTTACCGGGGTTGGAGGGGCAGCCCCAGCATTTT. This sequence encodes CASSLPGLEGQPQHF.

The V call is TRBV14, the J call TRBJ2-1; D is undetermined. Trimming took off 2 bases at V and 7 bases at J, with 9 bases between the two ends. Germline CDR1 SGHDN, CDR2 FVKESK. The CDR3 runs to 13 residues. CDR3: CASSQFKGNEQFF. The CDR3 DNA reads TGTGCCAGCAGCCAATTTAAAGGGAATGAGCAGTTCTTC.

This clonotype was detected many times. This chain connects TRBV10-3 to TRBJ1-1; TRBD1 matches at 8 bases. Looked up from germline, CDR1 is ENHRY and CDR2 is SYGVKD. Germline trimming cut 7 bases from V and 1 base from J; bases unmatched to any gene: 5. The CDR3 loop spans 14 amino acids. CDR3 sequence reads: CAITGGQGNTEAFF. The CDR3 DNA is TGTGCCATCACAGGGGGCCAGGGGAACACTGAAGCTTTCTTT.

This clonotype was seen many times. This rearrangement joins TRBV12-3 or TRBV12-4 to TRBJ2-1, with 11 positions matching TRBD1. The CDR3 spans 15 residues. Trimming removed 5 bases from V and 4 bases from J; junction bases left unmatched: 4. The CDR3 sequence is CASSPGTGGYNEQFF. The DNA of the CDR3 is TGTGCCAGCAGTCCAGGGACAGGGGGATACAATGAGCAGTTCTTC.

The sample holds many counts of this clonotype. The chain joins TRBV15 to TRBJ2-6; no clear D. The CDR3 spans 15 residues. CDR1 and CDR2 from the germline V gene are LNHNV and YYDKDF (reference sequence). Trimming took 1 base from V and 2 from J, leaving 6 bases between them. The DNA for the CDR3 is TGTGCCACCAGCAGAGTCCGGGCTGGGGCCAACGTCCTGACTTTC. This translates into CATSRVRAGANVLTF.

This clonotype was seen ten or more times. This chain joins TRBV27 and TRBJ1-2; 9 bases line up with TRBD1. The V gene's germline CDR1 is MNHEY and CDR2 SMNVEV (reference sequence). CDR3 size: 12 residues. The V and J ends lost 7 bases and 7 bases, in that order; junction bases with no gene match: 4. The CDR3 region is CASKTGGFGYTF. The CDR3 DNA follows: TGTGCCAGCAAAACAGGGGGCTTTGGCTACACCTTC.

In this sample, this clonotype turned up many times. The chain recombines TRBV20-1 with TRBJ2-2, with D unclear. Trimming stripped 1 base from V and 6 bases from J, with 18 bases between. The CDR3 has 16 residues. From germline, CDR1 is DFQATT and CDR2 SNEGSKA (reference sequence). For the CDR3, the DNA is TGCAGTGCTAGAGTGGTTCGCGAAGGATGGGCCGGGGAGCTGTTTTTT. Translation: CSARVVREGWAGELFF.

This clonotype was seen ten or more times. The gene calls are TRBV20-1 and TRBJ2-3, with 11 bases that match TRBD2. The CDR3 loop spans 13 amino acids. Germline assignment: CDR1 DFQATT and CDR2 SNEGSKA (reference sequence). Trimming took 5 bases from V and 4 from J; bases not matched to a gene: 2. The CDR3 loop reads CSAAGLAADTQYF. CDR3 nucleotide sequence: TGCAGTGCTGCGGGACTAGCGGCAGATACGCAGTATTTT.

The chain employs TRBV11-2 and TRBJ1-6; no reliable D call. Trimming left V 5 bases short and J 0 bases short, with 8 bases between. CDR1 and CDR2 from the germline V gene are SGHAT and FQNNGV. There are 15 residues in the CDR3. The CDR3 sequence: CASSTESSYNSPLHF. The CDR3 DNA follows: TGTGCCAGCAGCACAGAGAGCTCCTATAATTCACCCCTCCACTTT.

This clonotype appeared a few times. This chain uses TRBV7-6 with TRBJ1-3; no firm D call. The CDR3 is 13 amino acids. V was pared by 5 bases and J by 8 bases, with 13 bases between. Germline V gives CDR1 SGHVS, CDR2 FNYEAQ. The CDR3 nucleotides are TGTGCCAGCAGCCACAACCTTGAGGACACCATATATTTT. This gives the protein CASSHNLEDTIYF.

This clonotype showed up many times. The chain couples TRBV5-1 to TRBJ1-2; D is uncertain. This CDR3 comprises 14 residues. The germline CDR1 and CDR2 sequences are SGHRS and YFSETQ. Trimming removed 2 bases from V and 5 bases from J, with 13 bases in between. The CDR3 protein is CASSFLPESYGYTF. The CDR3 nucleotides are TGCGCCAGCAGCTTTTTACCAGAATCGTATGGCTACACCTTC.

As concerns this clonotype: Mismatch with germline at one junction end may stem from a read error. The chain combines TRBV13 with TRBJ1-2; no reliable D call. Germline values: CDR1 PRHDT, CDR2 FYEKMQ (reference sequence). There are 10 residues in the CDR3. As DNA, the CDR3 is TGTGCCAGCAGCTTAGAGTCACTCTCCTTC. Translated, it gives CASSLESLSF.

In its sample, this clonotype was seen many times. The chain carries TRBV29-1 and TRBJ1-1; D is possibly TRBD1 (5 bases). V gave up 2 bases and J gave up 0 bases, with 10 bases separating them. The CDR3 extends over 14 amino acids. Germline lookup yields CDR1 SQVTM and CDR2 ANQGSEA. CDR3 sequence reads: CSVEHSGMNTEAFF. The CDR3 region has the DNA TGCAGCGTTGAACATTCAGGGATGAACACTGAAGCTTTCTTT.